This TCR beta chain came from a study of T-cell reconstitution after alpha-beta-depleted transplantation in children (dated by TCRdb to the mid-2010s). With regard to the full study: T-cell immune reconstitution after TCRalphabeta/CD19-depleted allogeneic hematopoietic cell transplantation in children was quantitatively tracked in the study by means of TCR repertoire profiling. Results the study describes overall, beyond this receptor: The apparently early alphabetaT-cell count recovery about two months after transplant was reportedly dependent on only several hundred rapidly expanded clones derived from non-depleted graft cells. In some patients, the high TCRbeta diversity seen at day 60 was put down to recipient T cells and intrathymic progenitors that had survived conditioning. The frequencies of hyperexpanded clones fell over the following months, and after one year, T-cell counts and TCRbeta diversity were mostly attributed to newly produced T cells.

This clonotype was seen ten or more times. There is no known antigen for this receptor. Compared with germline, one end of the junction differs, possibly owing to a read error. Reading the label with the study, this specimen's treatment or condition is: allogeneic hematopoietic cell transplantation with graft depleted of TCRalphabeta T cells and CD19 B cells. The transplant recipients were children given TCRalphabeta/CD19-depleted allogeneic hematopoietic cell grafts. Library prep was done by PCR. For sequencing, an Illumina HiSeq 2500 was employed. To normalize quantification of the TCRbeta repertoire, the TCR libraries were built with molecular barcoding that relied on unique molecular identifiers. The raw public reads went through TCRdb reprocessing: fastp at Q25, MiXCR clone calling, in-frame beta chains kept. Rows matching on CDR3 protein sequence are summarized as one entry with the most common DNA and genes. The sample table lists approximately 6,500 distinct CDR3 sequences, roughly 10% of them with a count of one. The leading ten clones occupy around 21% of the sample.

Measured from the cysteine to the phenylalanine, the CDR3 is 12 residues long. Solely the CDR3 DNA is kept, with 36 bases framed from the first base. Looking up the germline V gene (reference sequence) yields CDR1 LGHDT and CDR2 YNNKEL. Here the sequenced sample was PBMCs, mostly from graft donor cells, taken 180 days after TCRalphabeta/CD19-depleted stem cell transplant. This sequence originates from a child less than two years old who had a stem cell transplant for acute myeloid leukemia, so the T cells may come from the graft donor. The V and J segments used are TRBV3-1 and TRBJ2-5; the D gene is perhaps TRBD1 or TRBD2, each of them matching over 5 bases. The DNA sequence is TGTGCCAGCAACCAAGGGGACGAGACCCAGTACTTC. The encoded protein is CASNQGDETQYF.